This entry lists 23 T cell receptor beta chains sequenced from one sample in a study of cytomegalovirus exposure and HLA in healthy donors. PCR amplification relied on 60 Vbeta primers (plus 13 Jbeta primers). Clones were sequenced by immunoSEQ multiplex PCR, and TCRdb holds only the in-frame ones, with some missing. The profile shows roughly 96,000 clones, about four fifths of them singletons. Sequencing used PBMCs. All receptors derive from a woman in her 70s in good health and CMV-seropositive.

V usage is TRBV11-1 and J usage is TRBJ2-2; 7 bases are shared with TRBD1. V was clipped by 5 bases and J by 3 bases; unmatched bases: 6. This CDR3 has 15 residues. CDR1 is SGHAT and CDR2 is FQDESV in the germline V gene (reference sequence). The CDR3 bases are TGTGCCAGCAGCCGACAGGGTTCGGACACCGGGGAGCTGTTTTTT. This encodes CASSRQGSDTGELFF. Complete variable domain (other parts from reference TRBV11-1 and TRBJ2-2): EAEVAQSPRYKITEKSQAVAFWCDPISGHATLYWYRQILGQGPELLVQFQDESVVDDSQLPKDRFSAERLKGVDSTLKIQPAELGDSAMYLCASSRQGSDTGELFFGEGSRLTVL.

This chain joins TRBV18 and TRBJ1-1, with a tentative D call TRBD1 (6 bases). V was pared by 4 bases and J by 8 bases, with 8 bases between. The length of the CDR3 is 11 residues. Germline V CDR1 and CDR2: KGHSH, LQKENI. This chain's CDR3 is CASSHQGEAFF. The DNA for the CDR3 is TGTGCCAGCTCACATCAGGGGGAAGCTTTCTTT. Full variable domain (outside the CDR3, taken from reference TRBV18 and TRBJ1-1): NAGVMQNPRHLVRRRGQEARLRCSPMKGHSHVYWYRQLPEEGLKFMVYLQKENIIDESGMPKERFSAEFPKEGPSILRIQQVVRGDSAAYFCASSHQGEAFFGQGTRLTVV.

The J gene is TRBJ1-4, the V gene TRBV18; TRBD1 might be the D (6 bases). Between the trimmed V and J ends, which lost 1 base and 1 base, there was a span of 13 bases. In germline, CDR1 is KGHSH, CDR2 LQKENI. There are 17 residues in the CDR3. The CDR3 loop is CASSPQDSLGTNEKLFF. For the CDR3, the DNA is TGTGCCAGCTCACCACAGGACAGCCTGGGAACTAATGAAAAACTGTTTTTT.

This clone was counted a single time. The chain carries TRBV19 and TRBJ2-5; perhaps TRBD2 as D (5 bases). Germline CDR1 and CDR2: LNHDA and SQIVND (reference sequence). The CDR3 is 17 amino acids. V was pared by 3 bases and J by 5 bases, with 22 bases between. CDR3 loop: CASSMSRGRGTWETQYF. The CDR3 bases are TGTGCCAGTAGTATGAGTCGGGGTCGGGGAACCTGGGAGACCCAGTACTTC.

DNA for the CDR3: TGTGCCATCAGTTTAGACTTTCAAGAGACCCAGTACTTC. It yields the protein CAISLDFQETQYF. The genes are TRBV10-3 and TRBJ2-5; D call uncertain. With 5 bases removed from V and 2 bases from J, the gap between germline ends came to 9 bases. Germline CDR1 reads ENHRY; CDR2 reads SYGVKD. This CDR3 contains 13 residues.

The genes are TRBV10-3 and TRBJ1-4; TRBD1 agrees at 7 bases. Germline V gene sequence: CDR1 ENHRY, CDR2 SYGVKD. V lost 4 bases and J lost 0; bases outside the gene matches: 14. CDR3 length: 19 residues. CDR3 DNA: TGTGCCATCAGTGGCGGGAGGGGGCCCAGATATGCAACTAATGAAAAACTGTTTTTT. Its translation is CAISGGRGPRYATNEKLFF.

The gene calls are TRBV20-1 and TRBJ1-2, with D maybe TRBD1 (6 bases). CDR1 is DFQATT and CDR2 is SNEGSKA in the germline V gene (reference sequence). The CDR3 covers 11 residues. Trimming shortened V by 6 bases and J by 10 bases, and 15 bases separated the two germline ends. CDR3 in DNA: TGCAGTGCCGCCGGACAGACAGACTACACCTTC. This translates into CSAAGQTDYTF.

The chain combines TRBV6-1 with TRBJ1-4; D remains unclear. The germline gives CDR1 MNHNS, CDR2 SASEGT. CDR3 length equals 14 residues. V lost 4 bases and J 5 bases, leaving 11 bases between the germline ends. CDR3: CASSVHSGNEKLFF. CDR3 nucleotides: TGTGCCAGCAGTGTCCATTCGGGAAATGAAAAACTGTTTTTT.

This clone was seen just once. The CDR3 coding sequence is TGCGCCAGCAGCTTGGGGGGGACACTCTATGGCTACACCTTC. It specifies CASSLGGTLYGYTF. The chain recombines TRBV5-1 with TRBJ1-2; D possibly corresponds to TRBD1 (6 bases). The CDR3 has 14 residues. Germline V lookup: CDR1 SGHRS, CDR2 YFSETQ. The V and J ends lost 0 bases and 4 bases respectively, with 10 bases between them.

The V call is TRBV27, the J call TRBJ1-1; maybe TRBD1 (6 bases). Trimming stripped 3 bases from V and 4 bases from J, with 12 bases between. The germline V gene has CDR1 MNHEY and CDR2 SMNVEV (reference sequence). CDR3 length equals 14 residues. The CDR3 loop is CASSFEQGSTEAFF. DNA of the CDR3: TGTGCCAGCAGTTTTGAGCAGGGGAGCACTGAAGCTTTCTTT.

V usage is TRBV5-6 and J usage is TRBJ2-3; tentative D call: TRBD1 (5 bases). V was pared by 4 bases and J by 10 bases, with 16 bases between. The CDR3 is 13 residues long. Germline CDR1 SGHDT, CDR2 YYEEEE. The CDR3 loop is CASSQAGEGAQYF. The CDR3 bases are TGTGCCAGCAGCCAGGCTGGAGAAGGGGCGCAGTATTTT.

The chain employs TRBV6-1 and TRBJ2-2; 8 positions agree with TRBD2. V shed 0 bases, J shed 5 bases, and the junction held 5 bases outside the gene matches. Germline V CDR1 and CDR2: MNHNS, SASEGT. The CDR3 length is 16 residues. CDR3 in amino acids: CASSEAAGDRTGELFF. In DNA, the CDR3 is TGTGCCAGCAGTGAAGCAGCGGGGGATCGAACCGGGGAGCTGTTTTTT.

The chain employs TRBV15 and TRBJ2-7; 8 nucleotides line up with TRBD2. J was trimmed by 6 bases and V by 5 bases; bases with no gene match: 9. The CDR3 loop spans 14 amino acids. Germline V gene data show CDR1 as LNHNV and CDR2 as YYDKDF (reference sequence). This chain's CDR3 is CATSPMRGAVEQYF. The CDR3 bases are TGTGCCACCAGCCCGATGCGGGGGGCGGTCGAGCAGTACTTC.

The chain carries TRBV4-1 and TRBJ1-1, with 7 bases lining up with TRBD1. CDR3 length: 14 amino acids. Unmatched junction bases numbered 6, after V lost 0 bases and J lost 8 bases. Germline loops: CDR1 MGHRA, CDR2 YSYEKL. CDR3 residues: CASSQEQGLREAFF. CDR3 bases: TGCGCCAGCAGCCAAGAACAGGGGCTTAGGGAAGCTTTCTTT.

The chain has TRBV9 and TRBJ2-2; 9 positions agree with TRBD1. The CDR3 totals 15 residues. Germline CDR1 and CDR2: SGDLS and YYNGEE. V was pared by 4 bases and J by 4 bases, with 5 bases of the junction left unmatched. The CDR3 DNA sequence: TGTGCCAGCAGCCCAAGACAGGGGGGCACCGGGGAGCTGTTTTTT. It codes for CASSPRQGGTGELFF. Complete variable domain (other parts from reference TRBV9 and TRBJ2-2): DSGVTQTPKHLITATGQRVTLRCSPRSGDLSVYWYQQSLDQGLQFLIQYYNGEERAKGNILERFSAQQFPDLHSELNLSSLELGDSALYFCASSPRQGGTGELFFGEGSRLTVL.

The CDR3 bases are TGTGCCAGCAGTAGAGGTTTCCGACGCATCTTCTCTGGGGCCAACGTCCTGACTTTC. Translating it yields CASSRGFRRIFSGANVLTF. The rearrangement uses TRBV27 and TRBJ2-6; unclear D gene. Germline CDR1 and CDR2: MNHEY and SMNVEV (reference sequence). The CDR3 runs to 19 residues. The V end was cut by 5 bases, the J end by 0 bases, with 20 bases between.

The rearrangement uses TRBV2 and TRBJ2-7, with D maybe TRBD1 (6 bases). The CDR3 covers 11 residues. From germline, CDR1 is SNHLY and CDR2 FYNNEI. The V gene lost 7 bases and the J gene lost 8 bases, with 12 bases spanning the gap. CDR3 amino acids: CASTLGTQQYF. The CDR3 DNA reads TGTGCCAGCACCCTCGGGACACAGCAGTACTTC.

This CDR3 is CASSQDNGGNTGELFF. The CDR3 DNA reads as TGCGCCAGCAGCCAAGATAACGGGGGGAACACCGGGGAGCTGTTTTTT. The chain employs TRBV4-3 and TRBJ2-2; possibly TRBD2 for D (6 bases). Germline lookup yields CDR1 LGHNA and CDR2 YSLEER. V was pared by 0 bases and J by 1 base, with 9 bases between. The CDR3 totals 16 residues.

The DNA of the CDR3 is TGTGCCAGCAGTTACTCGACAGGGGGCTGGAACAATGAGCAGTTCTTC. Translation: CASSYSTGGWNNEQFF. The chain employs TRBV6-6 and TRBJ2-1; TRBD1 matches 10 bases. The CDR3 totals 16 residues. Germline trimming cut 0 bases from V and 5 bases from J; bases unmatched to any gene: 4. Germline loops: CDR1 MNHNY, CDR2 SVGAGI (reference sequence).

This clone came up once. CDR3 amino acids: CASSGPGQGTREQYF. CDR3 DNA: TGTGCCAGCAGCGGTCCGGGACAGGGAACTCGTGAGCAGTACTTC. The chain uses TRBV5-4 and TRBJ2-7; 9 nucleotides agree with TRBD1. The trim removed 4 bases at V and 7 bases at J, leaving 12 bases unmatched. The CDR3 is 15 residues long. CDR1 is SGHNT and CDR2 is YYREEE in the germline V gene (reference sequence).

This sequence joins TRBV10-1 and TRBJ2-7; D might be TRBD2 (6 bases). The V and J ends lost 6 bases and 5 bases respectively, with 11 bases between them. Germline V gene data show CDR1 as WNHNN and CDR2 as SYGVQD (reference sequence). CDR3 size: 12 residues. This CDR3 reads CASSHGGDEQYF. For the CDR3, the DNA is TGCGCCAGCAGCCACGGAGGGGACGAGCAGTACTTC.

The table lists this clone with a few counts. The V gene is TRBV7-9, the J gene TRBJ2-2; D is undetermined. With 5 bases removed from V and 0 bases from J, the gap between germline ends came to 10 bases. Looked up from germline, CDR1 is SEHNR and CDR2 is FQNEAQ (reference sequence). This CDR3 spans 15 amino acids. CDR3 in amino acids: CASSKENTNTGELFF. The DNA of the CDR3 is TGTGCCAGCAGCAAAGAGAATACGAACACCGGGGAGCTGTTTTTT.

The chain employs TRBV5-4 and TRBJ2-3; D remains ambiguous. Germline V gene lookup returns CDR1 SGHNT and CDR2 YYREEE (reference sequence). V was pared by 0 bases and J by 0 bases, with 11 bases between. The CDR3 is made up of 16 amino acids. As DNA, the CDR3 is TGTGCCAGCAGCTTGGAGAGTTACCCTAGCACAGATACGCAGTATTTT. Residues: CASSLESYPSTDTQYF. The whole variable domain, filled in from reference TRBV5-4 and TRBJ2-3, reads ETGVTQSPTHLIKTRGQQVTLRCSSQSGHNTVSWYQQALGQGPQFIFQYYREEENGRGNFPPRFSGLQFPNYSSELNVNALELDDSALYLCASSLESYPSTDTQYFGPGTRLTVL.